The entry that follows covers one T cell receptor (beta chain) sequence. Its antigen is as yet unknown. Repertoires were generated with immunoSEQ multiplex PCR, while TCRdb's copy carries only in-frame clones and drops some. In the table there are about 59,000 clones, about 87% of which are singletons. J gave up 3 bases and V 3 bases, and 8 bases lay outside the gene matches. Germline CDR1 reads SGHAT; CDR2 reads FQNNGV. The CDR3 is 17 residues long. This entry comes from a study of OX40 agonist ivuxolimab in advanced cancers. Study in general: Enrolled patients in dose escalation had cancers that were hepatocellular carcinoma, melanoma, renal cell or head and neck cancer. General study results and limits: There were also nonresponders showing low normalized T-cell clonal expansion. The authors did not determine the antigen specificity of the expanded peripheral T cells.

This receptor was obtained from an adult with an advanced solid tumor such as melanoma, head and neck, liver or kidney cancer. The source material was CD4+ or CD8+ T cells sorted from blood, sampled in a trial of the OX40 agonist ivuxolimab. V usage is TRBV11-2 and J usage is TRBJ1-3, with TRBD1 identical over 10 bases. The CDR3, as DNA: TGTGCCAGCAGCTTGGGACAGGGGAGGCTCCTTGGAAACACCATATATTTT. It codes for CASSLGQGRLLGNTIYF.